These 23 T cell receptor beta chains share one sample of origin, sequenced in a study of a mutant IDH1 vaccine in newly diagnosed glioma. Sequenced by immunoSEQ multiplex PCR; TCRdb stores in-frame clones only, minus some. The data contain 95,000 to 120,000 clones, 75% to 90% of them singletons. Time point denoted: week 11, during vaccination. The vaccine gave 300 ug of a 20-mer mutant IDH1 peptide subcutaneously per dose. These receptors' antigens are unknown. The material sequenced was PBMCs, taken from a glioma patient whose treatment included an IDH1 peptide vaccine. These receptors originate from a woman in her 50s with glioma.

The chain uses TRBV19 and TRBJ1-6, with 9 positions matching TRBD1. Germline-derived CDR1 and CDR2 are LNHDA and SQIVND (reference sequence). The CDR3 totals 18 residues. Unmatched junction bases numbered 9, after V lost 6 bases and J lost 0 bases. CDR3 amino acids: CASRGTGFGSSYNSPLHF. DNA for the CDR3: TGTGCCAGTAGAGGGACAGGGTTCGGAAGCTCCTATAATTCACCCCTCCACTTT.

The rearrangement joins TRBV28 to TRBJ2-2, with unresolved D. The V and J ends lost 3 bases and 6 bases respectively, with 14 bases between them. Per germline, CDR1 MDHEN and CDR2 SYDVKM. This CDR3 has 15 amino acids. The CDR3 coding sequence is TGTGCCAGCAGTTTTCTACTAACGGATGCCGGGGAGCTGTTTTTT. Protein: CASSFLLTDAGELFF. The full variable domain, completed using reference TRBV28 and TRBJ2-2, is DVKVTQSSRYLVKRTGEKVFLECVQDMDHENMFWYRQDPGLGLRLIYFSYDVKMKEKGDIPEGYSVSREKKERFSLILESASTNQTSMYLCASSFLLTDAGELFFGEGSRLTVL.

The gene calls are TRBV9 and TRBJ2-2; D is unclear. V lost 0 bases and J lost 6, with 3 bases in between. The CDR3 has 12 residues. CDR1 is SGDLS, CDR2 YYNGEE, per germline. As DNA, the CDR3 is TGTGCCAGCAGCGTAGTGTCCGGGGAGCTGTTTTTT. It yields the protein CASSVVSGELFF.

The chain has TRBV5-6 and TRBJ2-7; weak D call: TRBD1 (6 bases). The CDR3 is 12 residues long. Trimming stripped 0 bases from V and 8 bases from J, with 9 bases between. Germline lookup yields CDR1 SGHDT and CDR2 YYEEEE. Here the CDR3 DNA reads TGTGCCAGCAGCTTGGACAGGGTCAAGCAGTACTTC. This gives the protein CASSLDRVKQYF.

The sample holds one count of this clone. The chain couples TRBV5-4 to TRBJ2-1; possibly TRBD1 or TRBD2 for D (5 bases each). Germline CDR1 SGHNT, CDR2 YYREEE (reference sequence). This CDR3 has 15 amino acids. V was clipped by 7 bases and J by 0 bases, with 14 bases between them. CDR3 nucleotide sequence: TGTGCCAGCCAGGAGAGGGGAAGCTCCTACAATGAGCAGTTCTTC. Amino acids: CASQERGSSYNEQFF.

This clone was seen a few times. This rearrangement joins TRBV7-6 to TRBJ2-2, with 10 bases matching TRBD2. CDR1 is SGHVS and CDR2 is FNYEAQ in the germline V gene. There are 17 residues in the CDR3. V lost 3 bases to trimming and J lost 4 bases; unmatched junction nucleotides: 8. The CDR3 bases are TGTGCCAGCAGCTTGGGAGCGGGAGGGCCGGGCACCGGGGAGCTGTTTTTT. It is translated as CASSLGAGGPGTGELFF.

The chain employs TRBV7-9 and TRBJ2-1; D unclear. The V end lost 5 bases, the J end lost 12 bases, and 14 bases lay between the germline ends. This CDR3 has 12 residues. Germline CDR1 is SEHNR and CDR2 is FQNEAQ (reference sequence). Here the CDR3 reads CASSILSLGQFF. The CDR3 nucleotides read TGTGCCAGCAGCATACTGTCTTTGGGGCAGTTCTTC.

The chain joins TRBV5-5 to TRBJ2-5; 11 bases fit TRBD2. Trimming at V came to 4 bases and at J to 3 bases, leaving 2 bases not matched to a gene. From germline, CDR1 is SGHKS and CDR2 YYEKEE (reference sequence). The CDR3 loop spans 14 amino acids. Written as DNA, the CDR3 is TGTGCCAGCAGCCGGGGACTAGCGGAAGAGACCCAGTACTTC. The encoded protein is CASSRGLAEETQYF.

This clone was counted once. The chain has TRBV7-8 and TRBJ2-1, with a weak D call TRBD2 (6 bases). From germline, CDR1 is SGHVS and CDR2 FQNEAQ. The length of the CDR3 is 15 residues. Trimming cost V 5 bases and J 4 bases, with 15 bases left between them. The CDR3, as DNA: TGTGCCAGCAGCCGCGGGCTAGCGCAGTACAATGAGCAGTTCTTC. Its translation is CASSRGLAQYNEQFF.

The genes are TRBV27 and TRBJ2-3; unclear D gene. The V and J ends lost 1 base and 1 base respectively, with 6 bases between them. Germline V gene sequence: CDR1 MNHEY, CDR2 SMNVEV (reference sequence). The CDR3 has 14 residues. The CDR3, as DNA: TGTGCCAGCAGTTTATACAAAGGCACAGATACGCAGTATTTT. It codes for CASSLYKGTDTQYF.

This clone was counted once. This chain uses TRBV19 with TRBJ1-1; 8 bases map to TRBD1. Germline V gives CDR1 LNHDA, CDR2 SQIVND (reference sequence). V lost 7 bases and J lost 4; bases outside the gene matches: 5. The CDR3 is 13 amino acids. In DNA, the CDR3 is TGTGCCAGTAAGGGCGACAGGGGCACTGAAGCTTTCTTT. Its protein is CASKGDRGTEAFF.

This clone occurred a few times. CDR3 region: CASIDHGQPQHF. The DNA for the CDR3 is TGTGCCAGCATCGATCACGGTCAGCCCCAGCATTTT. The rearrangement joins TRBV28 to TRBJ1-5; D unresolved. The V gene lost 7 bases and the J gene lost 6 bases, with 10 bases spanning the gap. This CDR3 is built from 12 residues. Per the germline V gene, CDR1 is MDHEN and CDR2 is SYDVKM.

Concerning this clone itself: Different DNA sequences within this sample yield the same CDR3. The CDR3 nucleotides read TGTGCCAGCAGTTTATCCGGACGGGGGTCCAATCAGCCCCAGCATTTT. Protein product: CASSLSGRGSNQPQHF. The chain couples TRBV28 to TRBJ1-5; tentatively, D is TRBD1 (5 bases). The ends were cut back, 1 base at V and 3 bases at J, with 13 bases in the middle. The CDR3 is made up of 16 amino acids. CDR1 is MDHEN and CDR2 is SYDVKM in the germline V gene.

V is TRBV7-9 and J is TRBJ2-5; 13 positions agree with TRBD2. Germline V CDR1 and CDR2: SEHNR, FQNEAQ (reference sequence). The CDR3 has 18 amino acids. V gave up 6 bases and J gave up 5 bases; unmatched junction bases: 15. CDR3 DNA: TGTGCCAGCAGTTATTATCCCCCCCCGACTAGCGGGAGGGAGACCCAGTACTTC. Translated: CASSYYPPPTSGRETQYF. The whole variable domain, filled in from reference TRBV7-9 and TRBJ2-5, reads DTGVSQNPRHKITKRGQNVTFRCDPISEHNRLYWYRQTLGQGPEFLTYFQNEAQLEKSRLLSDRFSAERPKGSFSTLEIQRTEQGDSAMYLCASSYYPPPTSGRETQYFGPGTRLLVL.

This chain's CDR3 is CASSFGESSYEQYF. CDR3 coding DNA: TGTGCCAGCAGCTTTGGGGAGAGCTCCTACGAGCAGTACTTC. The J gene is TRBJ2-7, the V gene TRBV7-6; a weak D match, TRBD2 (5 bases). V lost 3 bases to trimming and J lost 0 bases, with 9 bases between them. The germline gives CDR1 SGHVS, CDR2 FNYEAQ. The CDR3 is made up of 14 amino acids.

The chain joins TRBV6-1 to TRBJ2-7; D call uncertain. Between the trimmed V and J ends, which lost 2 bases and 2 bases, there was a span of 10 bases. The CDR3 covers 14 residues. The germline V gene encodes CDR1 MNHNS and CDR2 SASEGT. This CDR3 reads CASSELGPAYEQYF. CDR3 bases: TGTGCCAGCAGTGAACTAGGCCCTGCCTACGAGCAGTACTTC.

Points on this clone: This specimen includes other DNA sequences encoding the same CDR3. J is TRBJ2-7 and V is TRBV30, with D hard to call. CDR3 size: 11 residues. CDR1 and CDR2 (germline): GTSNPN, SVGIG (reference sequence). V lost 0 bases and J lost 4, with 4 bases in between. CDR3 coding DNA: TGTGCCTGGAGTGTTCGGTACGAGCAGTACTTC. Translation: CAWSVRYEQYF.

This chain uses TRBV5-8 with TRBJ1-5; weak D call: TRBD1 (6 bases). The germline V and J ends were trimmed by 2 bases and 2 bases, with 17 bases remaining between them. The CDR3 is made up of 17 amino acids. Germline CDR1 reads SGHTS; CDR2 reads YDEGEE. CDR3 protein: CASSLNENRAGNQPQHF. The DNA of the CDR3 is TGTGCCAGCAGCTTAAATGAGAACAGGGCGGGCAATCAGCCCCAGCATTTT.

This chain links TRBV19 with TRBJ2-1; D not certain. Trimming removed 4 bases from V and 0 bases from J, with 10 bases in between. Germline V gene lookup returns CDR1 LNHDA and CDR2 SQIVND (reference sequence). CDR3 length: 15 amino acids. The CDR3 region has the DNA TGTGCCAGTAGTAGAGACCGTTTCTCCTACAATGAGCAGTTCTTC. This encodes CASSRDRFSYNEQFF.

The chain's CDR3 is CAGRDNNSPLHF. The CDR3 coding sequence is TGTGCCGGCCGGGACAATAATTCACCCCTCCACTTT. This rearrangement joins TRBV2 to TRBJ1-6; maybe TRBD1 (6 bases). The germline CDR1 and CDR2 sequences are SNHLY and FYNNEI. Trimming shortened V by 11 bases and J by 5 bases, and 10 bases separated the two germline ends. The CDR3 is 12 residues long.

This clone was detected a few times. CDR3 residues: CASSLVMNTEAFF. CDR3 DNA sequence: TGTGCCAGCAGTTTAGTCATGAACACTGAAGCTTTCTTT. The rearrangement links TRBV28 to TRBJ1-1; D remains ambiguous. The V gene lost 2 bases and the J gene lost 0 bases, with 4 bases spanning the gap. This CDR3 has 13 residues. Germline V gene lookup returns CDR1 MDHEN and CDR2 SYDVKM.

This clone was observed a handful of times. CDR3 nucleotide sequence: TGTGCCAGCAGCTTCCTGGCGGCCCGGGGGGAGCAGTACTTC. It specifies CASSFLAARGEQYF. V and J are TRBV7-9 and TRBJ2-7; D is possibly TRBD2 (6 bases). Trimming took off 3 bases at V and 7 bases at J, with 16 bases between the two ends. The germline gives CDR1 SEHNR, CDR2 FQNEAQ (reference sequence). The CDR3 has 14 residues. Looking up the rest from reference TRBV7-9 and TRBJ2-7 gives the full variable domain: DTGVSQNPRHKITKRGQNVTFRCDPISEHNRLYWYRQTLGQGPEFLTYFQNEAQLEKSRLLSDRFSAERPKGSFSTLEIQRTEQGDSAMYLCASSFLAARGEQYFGPGTRLTVT.

This chain connects TRBV6-5 to TRBJ2-1; TRBD1 matches 9 bases. The CDR3 totals 12 residues. V dropped 6 bases and J dropped 10; count of bases not matched to a gene: 4. Germline CDR1 is MNHEY and CDR2 is SVGAGI. The DNA of the CDR3 is TGTGCCAGCAGCCGGGACAGGGTGGAGCAGTTCTTC. It codes for CASSRDRVEQFF.